These 15 T cell receptor beta chains were sequenced from one sample in a study of TIL therapy for anti-PD-1-resistant metastatic lung cancer. This was the immunoSEQ v3 assay. Sequenced by immunoSEQ multiplex PCR; TCRdb stores in-frame clones only, minus some. The repertoire has about 50,000 clones, just over 85% of them found once; the top ten carry 5%. The time point denotes: pre-treatment sample, taken before nivolumab and TIL therapy. Sequencing was performed on blood, taken at baseline. Receptor source: a person aged 25-79 years with non-small cell lung cancer.

This clone was seen only once. The chain recombines TRBV7-2 with TRBJ2-7; 8 nucleotides match TRBD1. In germline, CDR1 is SGHTA, CDR2 FQGNSA. V trimming: 5 bases; J trimming: 2 bases; junction bases outside the gene matches: 5. This CDR3 has 14 residues. The CDR3 region is CASSPVDRAYEQYF. CDR3 sequence (DNA): TGTGCCAGCAGCCCCGTGGACAGGGCCTACGAGCAGTACTTC.

The genes are TRBV30 and TRBJ2-2, with a tentative D call TRBD2 (6 bases). The V end lost 5 bases, the J end lost 8 bases, and 15 bases lay between the germline ends. Germline CDR1 is GTSNPN and CDR2 is SVGIG (reference sequence). CDR3 length: 13 amino acids. The chain's CDR3 is CAWVPYGTGELFF. The CDR3 coding sequence is TGTGCCTGGGTTCCTTATGGGACTGGGGAGCTGTTTTTT.

The chain employs TRBV18 and TRBJ2-1; D could derive from TRBD1 or TRBD2 (7 bases each). The length of the CDR3 is 17 residues. The germline gives CDR1 KGHSH, CDR2 LQKENI. Trimming took 3 bases from V and 2 from J, leaving 17 bases between them. Here the CDR3 reads CASSPGQSREAYNEQFF. Here the CDR3 DNA reads TGTGCCAGCTCACCGGGACAGTCACGGGAGGCCTACAATGAGCAGTTCTTC.

The V call is TRBV7-9, the J call TRBJ1-1; perhaps TRBD1 as D (5 bases). This CDR3 region has 11 residues. V gave up 5 bases and J gave up 10 bases, with 11 bases separating them. Germline V CDR1 and CDR2: SEHNR, FQNEAQ (reference sequence). In DNA, the CDR3 is TGTGCCAGCAGCCTGGCAGGGACAGCTTTCTTT. This codes for CASSLAGTAFF.

The V gene is TRBV6-2 or TRBV6-3, the J gene TRBJ1-1; TRBD1 is a possible D gene (5 bases). CDR3 size: 16 residues. Trimming shortened V by 6 bases and J by 1 base, and 18 bases separated the two germline ends. Looked up from germline, CDR1 is MNHEY and CDR2 is SVGEGT. The CDR3 DNA reads as TGTGCCAGCAGCCGCGGCTTAATAGGGGCGAACACTGAAGCTTTCTTT. Translated, it gives CASSRGLIGANTEAFF.

The J gene is TRBJ2-6, the V gene TRBV30; D unresolved. The CDR3 has 16 residues. The V and J ends lost 1 base and 0 bases respectively, with 10 bases between them. Germline V gives CDR1 GTSNPN, CDR2 SVGIG (reference sequence). CDR3 protein: CAWSDPLGSGANVLTF. Written as DNA, the CDR3 is TGTGCCTGGAGTGACCCTCTAGGCTCTGGGGCCAACGTCCTGACTTTC.

V usage is TRBV30 and J usage is TRBJ2-5; D gene unclear. The V and J ends lost 2 bases and 7 bases respectively, with 23 bases between them. CDR3 length: 16 amino acids. Germline CDR1 GTSNPN, CDR2 SVGIG (reference sequence). CDR3 residues: CAWSWVPASAPGTQYF. As DNA, the CDR3 is TGTGCCTGGAGTTGGGTCCCTGCGAGCGCACCGGGGACCCAGTACTTC.

This chain links TRBV18 with TRBJ2-1; possibly TRBD2 for D (5 bases). The V gene lost 4 bases and the J gene lost 12 bases, with 16 bases spanning the gap. This CDR3 has 13 amino acids. CDR1 is KGHSH and CDR2 is LQKENI in the germline V gene. In DNA, the CDR3 is TGTGCCAGCTCACGTATCGGGGAAGTGGGGCAGTTCTTC. It encodes CASSRIGEVGQFF.

The rearrangement joins TRBV4-3 to TRBJ1-5; TRBD1 matches at 7 bases. V was pared by 0 bases and J by 5 bases, with 7 bases of the junction left unmatched. Germline V lookup: CDR1 LGHNA, CDR2 YSLEER. The CDR3 has 16 residues. The CDR3 reads CASSQDGGTEYQPQHF. As DNA, the CDR3 is TGCGCCAGCAGCCAAGATGGAGGGACAGAATATCAGCCCCAGCATTTT.

As for this clone: The sample has other DNA sequences that encode this CDR3 too. The chain links TRBV27 to TRBJ2-1; tentatively, D is TRBD1 or TRBD2 (6 bases each). This CDR3 is 13 amino acids long. CDR1 is MNHEY and CDR2 is SMNVEV in the germline V gene (reference sequence). Trimming took off 3 bases at V and 7 bases at J, with 10 bases between the two ends. The CDR3 loop is CASSFLGGNEQFF. The CDR3 DNA follows: TGTGCCAGCAGTTTTTTAGGGGGGAATGAGCAGTTCTTC.

This clone was observed a few times. The rearrangement links TRBV6-2 or TRBV6-3 to TRBJ2-1; 8 bases are shared with TRBD2. Germline V lookup: CDR1 MNHEY, CDR2 SVGEGT. The CDR3 contains 15 residues. With 1 base clipped from V and 9 bases from J, the junction kept 8 bases outside the gene matches. CDR3 in amino acids: CASSYFQRGPGEQFF. Written as DNA, the CDR3 is TGTGCCAGCAGTTACTTCCAGCGGGGGCCCGGTGAGCAGTTCTTC.

This chain links TRBV11-2 with TRBJ1-2; possible D gene TRBD1, 5 bases. Germline V CDR1 and CDR2: SGHAT, FQNNGV. V gave up 7 bases and J gave up 2 bases, with 14 bases separating them. There are 14 residues in the CDR3. DNA of the CDR3: TGTGCCAGCACCACTTCTGGGGCGAACTATGGCTACACCTTC. It translates to CASTTSGANYGYTF. The whole variable domain, filled in from reference TRBV11-2 and TRBJ1-2, reads EAGVAQSPRYKIIEKRQSVAFWCNPISGHATLYWYQQILGQGPKLLIQFQNNGVVDDSQLPKDRFSAERLKGVDSTLKIQPAKLEDSAVYLCASTTSGANYGYTFGSGTRLTVV.

This chain links TRBV6-5 with TRBJ2-5; 9 bases line up with TRBD1. Trimming took 2 bases from V and 2 from J; bases not matched to a gene: 3. This CDR3 has 15 amino acids. Germline V gene sequence: CDR1 MNHEY, CDR2 SVGAGI. The CDR3 loop is CASSYRGQGQETQYF. The CDR3 nucleotides are TGTGCCAGCAGTTACAGGGGACAGGGTCAAGAGACCCAGTACTTC.

The J gene is TRBJ2-1, the V gene TRBV2; D call uncertain. Trimming left V 4 bases short and J 9 bases short, with 13 bases between. This CDR3 has 13 residues. CDR1 and CDR2 from the germline V gene are SNHLY and FYNNEI. The CDR3 loop reads CASSVFDGAEQFF. The DNA for the CDR3 is TGTGCCAGCAGTGTTTTCGACGGCGCTGAGCAGTTCTTC.

This clone was seen a handful of times. The chain uses TRBV7-2 and TRBJ2-5, with D perhaps matching TRBD1 or TRBD2 (6 bases each). The CDR3 runs to 14 residues. CDR1 is SGHTA, CDR2 FQGNSA, per germline. Trimming cost V 6 bases and J 4 bases, with 15 bases left between them. The DNA of the CDR3 is TGTGCCAGCAGGGTATACGGGGGCGTAGAGACCCAGTACTTC. As protein: CASRVYGGVETQYF.